Presented here are 21 T cell receptor beta chains from one specimen sequenced in a study of T cell changes during pregnancy in multiple sclerosis. The protocol was immunoSEQ multiplex PCR, while the TCRdb copy is restricted to in-frame clones and leaves out a portion. This table has some 100,000 clones, 94% appearing once. The input for sequencing was peripheral blood, taken before pregnancy. Receptor source: a female donor with multiple sclerosis, enrolled in a pregnancy study.

The V call is TRBV28, the J call TRBJ1-2, with TRBD1 matching over 9 bases. The germline V gene encodes CDR1 MDHEN and CDR2 SYDVKM. The junction had 8 bases not matched to a gene; V was cut back by 6 bases and J by 3 bases. The CDR3 is 15 residues long. CDR3: CASSREDRGYYGYTF. CDR3 DNA: TGTGCCAGCAGCCGTGAGGACAGGGGTTACTATGGCTACACCTTC.

Details on this clone: This sample also contains other DNA sequences that code for the same CDR3. The rearrangement links TRBV27 to TRBJ1-5; 7 bases are a match to TRBD1. V trimming: 6 bases; J trimming: 1 base; junction bases outside the gene matches: 3. CDR3 length: 14 residues. The germline V gene encodes CDR1 MNHEY and CDR2 SMNVEV (reference sequence). For the CDR3, the DNA is TGTGCCAGCAGCCTACAGGGGAGCAATCAGCCCCAGCATTTT. This gives the protein CASSLQGSNQPQHF.

This rearrangement joins TRBV7-8 to TRBJ2-7; perhaps TRBD1 as D (6 bases). CDR3 size: 14 residues. Trimming took off 1 base at V and 1 base at J, with 8 bases between the two ends. CDR1 is SGHVS and CDR2 is FQNEAQ in the germline V gene. CDR3 region: CASSLGQVSYEQYF. CDR3 coding DNA: TGTGCCAGCAGCTTAGGACAGGTTTCCTACGAGCAGTACTTC.

This chain joins TRBV2 and TRBJ2-7; 9 nucleotides align to TRBD1. This CDR3 is built from 12 residues. Germline V gene data show CDR1 as SNHLY and CDR2 as FYNNEI. V trimming: 7 bases; J trimming: 5 bases; junction bases outside the gene matches: 3. The CDR3 loop reads CASKDRGNEQYF. CDR3 bases: TGTGCCAGCAAGGACAGGGGCAACGAGCAGTACTTC. Looking up the rest from reference TRBV2 and TRBJ2-7 gives the full variable domain: EPEVTQTPSHQVTQMGQEVILRCVPISNHLYFYWYRQILGQKVEFLVSFYNNEISEKSEIFDDQFSVERPDGSNFTLKIRSTKLEDSAMYFCASKDRGNEQYFGPGTRLTVT.

The chain joins TRBV6-8 to TRBJ2-7; a weak D match, TRBD2 (5 bases). The length of the CDR3 is 16 residues. Germline V gene lookup returns CDR1 MNHGY and CDR2 SAAAGT. Deletions cut 0 bases from V and 2 bases from J, with 14 bases between. The CDR3: CASSYSRPGRAYEQYF. CDR3 nucleotide sequence: TGTGCCAGCAGTTACTCGAGGCCGGGAAGGGCCTACGAGCAGTACTTC.

CDR3 region: CASSLWPGAGNTIYF. The DNA for the CDR3 is TGTGCCAGCAGCTTGTGGCCAGGGGCAGGAAACACCATATATTTT. The V call is TRBV5-4, the J call TRBJ1-3; maybe TRBD1 (6 bases). CDR3 size: 15 residues. The V gene lost 1 base and the J gene lost 4 bases, with 12 bases spanning the gap. Germline V lookup: CDR1 SGHNT, CDR2 YYREEE (reference sequence).

The CDR3 spells CASRTSGSGSSYEQYF. CDR3 nucleotides: TGTGCCAGCAGGACTAGCGGGAGTGGGAGCTCCTACGAGCAGTACTTC. This rearrangement joins TRBV27 to TRBJ2-7; 12 bases are shared with TRBD2. Trimming at V came to 6 bases and at J to 0 bases, leaving 6 bases not matched to a gene. The CDR3 is 16 residues long. Germline lookup yields CDR1 MNHEY and CDR2 SMNVEV (reference sequence).

The chain is built from TRBV4-1 and TRBJ2-1, with D perhaps TRBD2 (5 bases). Trimming stripped 0 bases from V and 2 bases from J, with 11 bases between. The CDR3 runs to 16 residues. Germline CDR1 is MGHRA and CDR2 is YSYEKL. In DNA, the CDR3 is TGCGCCAGCAGCCAAGACCTTAGCGTAGCCTACAATGAGCAGTTCTTC. Its translation: CASSQDLSVAYNEQFF.

This chain joins TRBV7-2 and TRBJ2-5, with 12 bases fitting TRBD2. Germline V CDR1 and CDR2: SGHTA, FQGNSA. The CDR3 is made up of 16 amino acids. The V gene end was trimmed by 0 bases and the J gene end by 5 bases; junction bases not matched to a gene: 4. The CDR3 DNA reads as TGTGCCAGCAGCTTAGCAAGGCTAGCGGGAGGGGAGACCCAGTACTTC. Its protein is CASSLARLAGGETQYF.

This clone was seen once. The DNA of the CDR3 is TGTGCCGGGTCGAGTAGCGGGCAAGAGACCCAGTACTTC. Its translation is CAGSSSGQETQYF. The V and J genes are TRBV7-9 and TRBJ2-5; 7 nucleotides line up with TRBD2. Per germline, CDR1 SEHNR and CDR2 FQNEAQ (reference sequence). V shed 11 bases and J 2 bases; nucleotides not matched to a gene: 8. The CDR3 runs 13 residues.

The chain recombines TRBV29-1 with TRBJ2-1; possibly TRBD1 for D (6 bases). Germline-derived CDR1 and CDR2 are SQVTM and ANQGSEA. Trimming removed 4 bases at V and 6 bases at J, with 10 bases between. The CDR3 is made up of 12 amino acids. The CDR3 reads CSVGWGRNEQFF. CDR3 bases: TGCAGCGTTGGCTGGGGGCGCAATGAGCAGTTCTTC.

This chain links TRBV9 with TRBJ1-3; 10 bases match TRBD1. V lost 3 bases and J lost 0; bases outside the gene matches: 6. The CDR3 totals 17 residues. Germline V gene data show CDR1 as SGDLS and CDR2 as YYNGEE. CDR3 DNA: TGTGCCAGCAGCGCCGGACAGGGGGAAAGCTCTGGAAACACCATATATTTT. Residues: CASSAGQGESSGNTIYF.

The chain joins TRBV5-1 to TRBJ2-1; 8 bases match TRBD1. CDR1 and CDR2 from the germline V gene are SGHRS and YFSETQ. This CDR3 is 16 amino acids long. V lost 3 bases, J lost 9 bases, and 14 bases stayed unmatched. DNA for the CDR3: TGCGCCAGCAGCTCCGGGACAGGAGCTAGCCGGGGTGAGCAGTTCTTC. It codes for CASSSGTGASRGEQFF. Using reference TRBV5-1 and TRBJ2-1 for the parts outside the CDR3, the full variable domain is KAGVTQTPRYLIKTRGQQVTLSCSPISGHRSVSWYQQTPGQGLQFLFEYFSETQRNKGNFPGRFSGRQFSNSRSEMNVSTLELGDSALYLCASSSGTGASRGEQFFGPGTRLTVL.

The chain employs TRBV6-5 and TRBJ2-7, with D perhaps TRBD1 (6 bases). The CDR3 runs to 15 residues. V lost 0 bases and J lost 5, with 14 bases in between. Germline V lookup: CDR1 MNHEY, CDR2 SVGAGI. The DNA of the CDR3 is TGTGCCAGCAGTTACTCCCAGGGGTGGGCGAACGAGCAGTACTTC. This translates into CASSYSQGWANEQYF.

The count of this clone is one. The rearrangement links TRBV28 to TRBJ2-2; D is perhaps TRBD1 (6 bases). CDR1 is MDHEN and CDR2 is SYDVKM in the germline V gene. This CDR3 is built from 15 residues. Trimming cost V 7 bases and J 4 bases, with 16 bases left between them. The CDR3 DNA sequence: TGTGCCAGCAAATTGGTCCAGGGGATCACCGGGGAGCTGTTTTTT. Translated: CASKLVQGITGELFF. Based on the CDR3 plus reference TRBV28 and TRBJ2-2, the full variable domain is DVKVTQSSRYLVKRTGEKVFLECVQDMDHENMFWYRQDPGLGLRLIYFSYDVKMKEKGDIPEGYSVSREKKERFSLILESASTNQTSMYLCASKLVQGITGELFFGEGSRLTVL.

The rearrangement joins TRBV7-9 to TRBJ2-5; D perhaps matches TRBD1 (5 bases). CDR3 size: 16 residues. V lost 1 base to trimming and J lost 5 bases, with 17 bases between them. Germline loops: CDR1 SEHNR, CDR2 FQNEAQ (reference sequence). The DNA of the CDR3 is TGTGCCAGCAGCTTAGGTTGGTCAGGGCATGGCGAGACCCAGTACTTC. This sequence encodes CASSLGWSGHGETQYF.

J is TRBJ1-3 and V is TRBV6-6, with TRBD1 as a possible D gene (5 bases). The CDR3 runs to 13 residues. V lost 6 bases, J lost 2 bases, and 8 bases lay in between. Germline assignment: CDR1 MNHNY and CDR2 SVGAGI (reference sequence). The CDR3 nucleotides are TGTGCCAGCAGAGACAGAGCTGGAAACACCATATATTTT. It is translated as CASRDRAGNTIYF.

The V call is TRBV10-1, the J call TRBJ2-5; D is possibly TRBD1 (5 bases). The CDR3 covers 13 residues. V lost 3 bases and J lost 1, with 6 bases in between. The V gene's germline CDR1 is WNHNN and CDR2 SYGVQD (reference sequence). The CDR3 region is CASSEQVQETQYF. CDR3 DNA: TGCGCCAGCAGTGAACAGGTCCAAGAGACCCAGTACTTC.

The chain uses TRBV6-1 and TRBJ1-1; tentative D call: TRBD1 (5 bases). CDR3 length: 15 amino acids. Trimming removed 5 bases from V and 4 bases from J, with 17 bases in between. Per the germline V gene, CDR1 is MNHNS and CDR2 is SASEGT. This CDR3 reads CASSPQTALLTEAFF. The CDR3 bases are TGTGCCAGCAGTCCGCAGACAGCTTTGCTCACTGAAGCTTTCTTT.

This rearrangement joins TRBV27 to TRBJ1-2, with a weak D call TRBD1 (6 bases). The CDR3 consists of 14 residues. The V gene lost 5 bases and the J gene lost 4 bases, with 14 bases spanning the gap. The germline V gene encodes CDR1 MNHEY and CDR2 SMNVEV (reference sequence). CDR3 protein: CASSTKTGSYGYTF. The CDR3 nucleotides read TGTGCCAGCAGTACGAAAACAGGGAGCTATGGCTACACCTTC.

The chain joins TRBV2 to TRBJ2-7; 7 bases agree with TRBD1. Germline V gives CDR1 SNHLY, CDR2 FYNNEI. Trimming at V came to 3 bases and at J to 1 base, leaving 3 bases not matched to a gene. The CDR3 is made up of 14 amino acids. CDR3 DNA: TGTGCCAGCAGTGATCGACAGGGATCCTACGAGCAGTACTTC. Amino acid sequence: CASSDRQGSYEQYF.